These 18 T cell receptor beta chains originate from one sample sequenced in a study of CD4 and CD8 cells across lung adenocarcinoma regions. TCRdb itself ran the PCR reads through MiXCR, one entry per CDR3 protein. The sample holds over 10,000 distinct CDR3 sequences, under 75% seen once. The sequenced sample consisted of CD8+ T cells from the margin of a lung tumor. The receptors shown here come from a female donor with lung adenocarcinoma. The CD4 and CD8 labels of this study may be unreliable.

The chain carries TRBV6-1 and TRBJ1-5; D is ambiguous. The CDR3 runs to 14 residues. Germline V gene sequence: CDR1 MNHNS, CDR2 SASEGT. Trimming cost V 1 base and J 0 bases, with 4 bases left between them. DNA for the CDR3: TGTGCCAGCAGTGAAGGCTATAGCAATCAGCCCCAGCATTTT. Translated: CASSEGYSNQPQHF.

Notes on this clonotype: Relative to the germline gene, one junction end is altered; a read error may explain this. This CDR3 reads CASSPTGLRAKDMQYF. CDR3 nucleotide sequence: TGTGCGAGCAGTCCCACGGGGCTGCGAGCCAAAGATATGCAGTATTTC. The rearrangement uses TRBV6-1 and TRBJ2-3; D might be TRBD1 or TRBD2, each matching 5 bases. CDR3 length: 16 residues. Germline values: CDR1 MNHNS, CDR2 SASEGT.

By sample fraction, this clonotype is medium-sized. The rearrangement joins TRBV6-1 to TRBJ1-1; D is ambiguous. The CDR3 runs 12 residues. Trimming removed 4 bases at V and 9 bases at J, with 12 bases between. In germline, CDR1 is MNHNS, CDR2 SASEGT. Here the CDR3 DNA reads TGTGCCAGCAGTGTCGAGGGAAAAAAAGCTTTCTTT. As protein: CASSVEGKKAFF.

A remark on this clonotype: One end of the junction is discordant with germline, which a read error may explain. This rearrangement joins TRBV10-2 to TRBJ2-3; TRBD2 matches 7 bases. Germline V gives CDR1 WSHSY, CDR2 SAAADI. The CDR3 runs 15 residues. This CDR3 is CASRAVAGATDTQYF. Written as DNA, the CDR3 is TGCGCCAGCAGAGCGGTGGCGGGAGCCACAGATACTCAGTATTTT.

In this sample, this clonotype is medium-sized (0.01 to 0.1%). This rearrangement joins TRBV25-1 to TRBJ2-2, with D tentatively TRBD2 (5 bases). Germline V lookup: CDR1 MGHDK, CDR2 SYGVNS. Trimming took 4 bases from V and 1 from J, leaving 10 bases between them. This CDR3 has 15 residues. DNA for the CDR3: TGTGCCAGCAGTGCCCCGGGATGGAACACCGGGGAGCTGTTTTTT. Encoded protein: CASSAPGWNTGELFF.

This chain uses TRBV6-1 with TRBJ2-3; 13 positions match TRBD2. Germline CDR1 reads MNHNS; CDR2 reads SASEGT. The J segment lost 6 bases and the V segment lost 7 bases, leaving 1 base of the junction unmatched. The CDR3 loop spans 13 amino acids. CDR3 amino acids: CASKTSGRDTQYF. CDR3 bases: TGTGCCAGCAAGACTAGCGGGAGGGATACGCAGTATTTT.

This chain links TRBV6-1 with TRBJ2-7; the D gene is possibly TRBD2 (6 bases). Per germline, CDR1 MNHNS and CDR2 SASEGT. Trimming stripped 11 bases from V and 2 bases from J, with 16 bases between. This CDR3 comprises 13 residues. The CDR3 bases are TGTGCCGCGCTGGGCTCGGGGGCCTACGAGCAGTACTTC. Translating gives CAALGSGAYEQYF.

This clonotype was observed a few times. The chain uses TRBV15 and TRBJ2-5; 8 positions match TRBD1. Germline-derived CDR1 and CDR2 are LNHNV and YYDKDF (reference sequence). J lost 6 bases, V lost 11 bases, and 8 bases had no gene match. The CDR3 consists of 12 residues. The CDR3: CASSGTGKTQYF. In nucleotides, the CDR3 is TGTGCCTCGTCCGGGACAGGAAAGACCCAGTACTTC.

This chain joins TRBV9 and TRBJ1-6; perhaps TRBD1 as D (6 bases). V shed 3 bases and J shed 6 bases, with 13 bases lying between them. The CDR3 sequence is 15 residues long. Germline values: CDR1 SGDLS, CDR2 YYNGEE. In DNA, the CDR3 is TGTGCCAGCAGCGGTTTACAGGGAGTTAATTCACCCCTCCACTTT. Translating gives CASSGLQGVNSPLHF.

V usage is TRBV9 and J usage is TRBJ2-4; D gene ambiguous. V was shortened by 0 bases and J by 13 bases, with 14 bases between the two germline ends. The CDR3 spans 13 residues. Looked up from germline, CDR1 is SGDLS and CDR2 is YYNGEE. The CDR3 reads CASSVASYNEQYF. Here the CDR3 DNA reads TGTGCCAGCAGCGTAGCGTCCTACAATGAGCAGTACTTC.

Many counts were recorded for this clonotype. The CDR3 sequence: CASSLETGGNEQFF. In DNA form, the CDR3 reads TGTGCCAGCAGCTTGGAGACAGGGGGCAATGAGCAGTTCTTC. The chain links TRBV11-2 to TRBJ2-1; 9 nucleotides line up with TRBD1. The CDR3 spans 14 residues. Trimming at V came to 3 bases and at J to 6 bases, leaving 3 bases not matched to a gene. The germline V gene has CDR1 SGHAT and CDR2 FQNNGV.

With respect to this clonotype: The junction and the germline gene differ at one end; a read error may be behind it. J is TRBJ2-4 and V is TRBV6-1; 8 positions agree with TRBD1. There are 16 residues in the CDR3. CDR1 MNHNS and CDR2 SASEGT come from the germline V gene. The CDR3 is CASSPRGLSAKNTQYF. CDR3 DNA: TGTGCCAGCAGTCCCAGGGGGCTGTCAGCCAAAAATACTCAGTACTTT.

The table lists this clonotype with many counts. V gene TRBV4-1 combines with J gene TRBJ2-3; no firm D call. Looked up from germline, CDR1 is MGHRA and CDR2 is YSYEKL. The CDR3 runs to 13 residues. V was cut by 1 base and J by 7 bases, with 9 bases left in between. In DNA form, the CDR3 reads TGCGCCAGCAGCCAAGCGGCATACAATACGCAGTATTTT. Translation gives CASSQAAYNTQYF.

This clonotype was counted between two and nine times. CDR3 in DNA: TGTGCCAGCAGTGAAGCAGTAGGGGGCCAAGCCTACAATGAGCAGTTCTTC. This encodes CASSEAVGGQAYNEQFF. The rearrangement links TRBV6-1 to TRBJ2-1; 7 nucleotides match TRBD1. This CDR3 spans 17 amino acids. In germline, CDR1 is MNHNS, CDR2 SASEGT. J gave up 2 bases and V 0 bases, and 7 bases lay outside the gene matches.

In its sample, this clonotype was seen a few times. This chain links TRBV6-5 with TRBJ2-7; no clear D gene. Germline assignment: CDR1 MNHEY and CDR2 SVGAGI. The CDR3 has 16 residues. V gave up 4 bases and J gave up 0 bases, with 16 bases separating them. This chain's CDR3 is CASSSTALSSSYEQYF. The DNA for the CDR3 is TGTGCCAGCAGTTCTACCGCTCTTTCTAGCTCCTACGAGCAGTACTTC.

This chain uses TRBV6-1 with TRBJ2-1; D not certain. With the DNA end fitting TRBJ2-7 better, the J assignment may be wrong. This CDR3 contains 11 residues. The germline V gene has CDR1 MNHNS and CDR2 SASEGT. In DNA form, the CDR3 reads TGTGCCAGCAGAAGACAAGGCGAGCAGTACTTC. It specifies CASRRQGEQYF.

The rearrangement uses TRBV10-2 and TRBJ2-1, with 7 positions matching TRBD1. CDR3 size: 13 residues. The germline CDR1 and CDR2 sequences are WSHSY and SAAADI. Losses at the gene ends were 2 bases for V and 10 bases for J; bases not matched to a gene: 5. The CDR3 region is CASSEPTGFEQFF. The CDR3 nucleotides read TGCGCCAGCAGTGAGCCGACAGGGTTCGAGCAGTTCTTC.

This rearrangement joins TRBV6-1 to TRBJ2-1; the D call may be TRBD1 or TRBD2 (5 bases each). Matching the DNA end better, TRBJ2-5 makes the J call doubtful. Germline V gives CDR1 MNHNS, CDR2 SASEGT. This CDR3 spans 13 amino acids. The CDR3, as DNA: TGTGCCAGCAGTCCATGGGACGAAGAGACCCAGTACTTC. This translates into CASSPWDEETQYF.